This TCR beta chain was sequenced for a study of post-analysis software for immune sequencing data. The TCR beta cDNA libraries contained unique molecular identifiers. TCRdb re-called the PCR reads with MiXCR, one entry per CDR3 protein. The sample shows roughly 150,000 distinct CDR3 sequences, roughly 40% of them seen only once. Source: blood, taken after autologous hematopoietic stem cell transplantation. The source of this sequence is a girl aged 5-17 years with multiple sclerosis.

In DNA, the CDR3 is TGTGCCACCAGTGATGACCCCGGGACGCCCTACAATGAGCAGTTCTTC. Translation gives CATSDDPGTPYNEQFF. This chain links TRBV24-1 with TRBJ2-1; either TRBD1 or TRBD2 may fit D (5 bases each). The CDR3 consists of 16 residues. V gave up 3 bases and J gave up 2 bases, with 13 bases separating them. Germline V CDR1 and CDR2: KGHDR, SFDVKD.